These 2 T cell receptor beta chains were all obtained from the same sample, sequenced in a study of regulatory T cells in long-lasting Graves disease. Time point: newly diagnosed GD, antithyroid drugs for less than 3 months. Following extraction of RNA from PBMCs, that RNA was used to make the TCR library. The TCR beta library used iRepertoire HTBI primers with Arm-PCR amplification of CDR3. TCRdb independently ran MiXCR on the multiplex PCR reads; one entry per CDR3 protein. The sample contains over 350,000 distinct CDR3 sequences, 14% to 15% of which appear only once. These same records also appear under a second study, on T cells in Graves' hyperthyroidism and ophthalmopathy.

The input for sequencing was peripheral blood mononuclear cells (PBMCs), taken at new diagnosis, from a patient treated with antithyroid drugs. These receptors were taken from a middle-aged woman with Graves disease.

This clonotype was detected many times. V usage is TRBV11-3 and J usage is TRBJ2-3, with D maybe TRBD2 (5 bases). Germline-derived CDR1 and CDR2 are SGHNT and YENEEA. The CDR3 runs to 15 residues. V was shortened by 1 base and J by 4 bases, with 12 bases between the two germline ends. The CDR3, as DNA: TGTGCCAGCAGCTTAGGATCCTTTAGCGCAGATACGCAGTATTTT. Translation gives CASSLGSFSADTQYF.

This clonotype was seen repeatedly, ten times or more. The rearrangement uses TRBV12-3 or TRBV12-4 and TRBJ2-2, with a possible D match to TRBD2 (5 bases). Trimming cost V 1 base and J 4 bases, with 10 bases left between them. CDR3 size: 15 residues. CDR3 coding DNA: TGTGCCAGCAGTTTAGGGGATGAGGGCACCGGGGAGCTGTTTTTT. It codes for CASSLGDEGTGELFF.